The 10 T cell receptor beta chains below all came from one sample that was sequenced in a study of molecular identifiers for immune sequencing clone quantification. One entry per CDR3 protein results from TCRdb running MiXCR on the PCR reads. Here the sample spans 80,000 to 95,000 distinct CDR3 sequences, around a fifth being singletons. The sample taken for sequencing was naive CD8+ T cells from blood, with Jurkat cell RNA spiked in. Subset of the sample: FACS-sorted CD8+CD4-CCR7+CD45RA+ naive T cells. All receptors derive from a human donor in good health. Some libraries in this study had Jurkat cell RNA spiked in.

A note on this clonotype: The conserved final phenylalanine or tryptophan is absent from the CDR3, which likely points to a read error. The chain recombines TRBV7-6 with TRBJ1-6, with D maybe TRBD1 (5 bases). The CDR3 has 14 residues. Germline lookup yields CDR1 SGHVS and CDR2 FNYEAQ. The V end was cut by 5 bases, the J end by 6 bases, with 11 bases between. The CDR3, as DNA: TGTGCCAGCAGCAAGGGACGGAGTAATTCACCCCTCCACCTT. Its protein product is CASSKGRSNSPLHL.

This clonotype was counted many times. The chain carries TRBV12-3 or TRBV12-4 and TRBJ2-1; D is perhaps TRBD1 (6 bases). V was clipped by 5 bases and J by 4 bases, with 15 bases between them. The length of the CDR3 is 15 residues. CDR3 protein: CASSAFRTEYNEQFF. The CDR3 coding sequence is TGTGCCAGCAGTGCTTTTAGGACAGAGTACAATGAGCAGTTCTTC.

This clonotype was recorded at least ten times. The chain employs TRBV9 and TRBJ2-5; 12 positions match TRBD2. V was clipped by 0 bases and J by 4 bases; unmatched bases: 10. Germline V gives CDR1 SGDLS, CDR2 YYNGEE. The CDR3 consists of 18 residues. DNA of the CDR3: TGTGCCAGCAGCGTAGGCTCGCTCGGACTAGCGGGAATAGAGACCCAGTACTTC. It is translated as CASSVGSLGLAGIETQYF.

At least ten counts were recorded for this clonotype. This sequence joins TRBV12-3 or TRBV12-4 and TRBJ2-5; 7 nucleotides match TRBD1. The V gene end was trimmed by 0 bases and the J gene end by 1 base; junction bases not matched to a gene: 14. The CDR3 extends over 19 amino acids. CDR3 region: CASSLALLWSRTGQETQYF. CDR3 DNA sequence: TGTGCCAGCAGTTTAGCCCTATTGTGGTCGAGGACAGGCCAAGAGACCCAGTACTTC.

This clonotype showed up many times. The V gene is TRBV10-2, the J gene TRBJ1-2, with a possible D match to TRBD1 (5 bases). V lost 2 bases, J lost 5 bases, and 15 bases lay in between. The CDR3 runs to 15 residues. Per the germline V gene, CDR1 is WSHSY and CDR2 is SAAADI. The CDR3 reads CASSESLQENYGYTF. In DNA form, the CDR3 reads TGCGCCAGCAGTGAGAGTTTACAGGAGAATTATGGCTACACCTTC.

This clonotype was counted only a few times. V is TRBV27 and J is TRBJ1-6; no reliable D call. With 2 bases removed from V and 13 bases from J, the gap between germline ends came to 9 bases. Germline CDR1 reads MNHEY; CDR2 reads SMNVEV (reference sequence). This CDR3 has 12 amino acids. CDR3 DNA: TGTGCCAGCAGTTTAAGGTCAGGTCCCCTCCACTTT. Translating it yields CASSLRSGPLHF.

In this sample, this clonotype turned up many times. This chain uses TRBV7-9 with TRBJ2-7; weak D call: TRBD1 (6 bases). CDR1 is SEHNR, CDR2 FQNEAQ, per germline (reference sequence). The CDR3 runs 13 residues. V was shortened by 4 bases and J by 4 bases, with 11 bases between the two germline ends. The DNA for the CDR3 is TGTGCCAGCAGCTCCGGGACATTTTACGAGCAGTACTTC. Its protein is CASSSGTFYEQYF.

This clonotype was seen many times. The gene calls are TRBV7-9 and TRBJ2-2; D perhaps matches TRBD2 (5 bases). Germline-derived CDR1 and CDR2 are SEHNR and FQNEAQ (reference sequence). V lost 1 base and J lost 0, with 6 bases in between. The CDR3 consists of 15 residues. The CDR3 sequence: CASSLGRANTGELFF. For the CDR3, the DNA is TGTGCCAGCAGCTTAGGGCGGGCGAACACCGGGGAGCTGTTTTTT.

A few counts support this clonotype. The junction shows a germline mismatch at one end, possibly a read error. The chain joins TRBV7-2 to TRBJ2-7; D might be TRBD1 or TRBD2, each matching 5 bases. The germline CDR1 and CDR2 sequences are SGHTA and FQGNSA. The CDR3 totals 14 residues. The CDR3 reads CASSPGRISCEQHF. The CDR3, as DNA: TGTGCCAGCAGCCCGGGACGGATCTCCTGCGAGCAGCACTTC.

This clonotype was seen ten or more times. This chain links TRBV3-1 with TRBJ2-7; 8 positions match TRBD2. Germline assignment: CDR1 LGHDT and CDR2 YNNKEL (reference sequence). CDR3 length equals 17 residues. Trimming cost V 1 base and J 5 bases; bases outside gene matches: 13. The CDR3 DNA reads TGTGCCAGCAGCCAAGTAGTAGCGGGGCCCTGGGGGGACGAGCAGTACTTC. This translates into CASSQVVAGPWGDEQYF.